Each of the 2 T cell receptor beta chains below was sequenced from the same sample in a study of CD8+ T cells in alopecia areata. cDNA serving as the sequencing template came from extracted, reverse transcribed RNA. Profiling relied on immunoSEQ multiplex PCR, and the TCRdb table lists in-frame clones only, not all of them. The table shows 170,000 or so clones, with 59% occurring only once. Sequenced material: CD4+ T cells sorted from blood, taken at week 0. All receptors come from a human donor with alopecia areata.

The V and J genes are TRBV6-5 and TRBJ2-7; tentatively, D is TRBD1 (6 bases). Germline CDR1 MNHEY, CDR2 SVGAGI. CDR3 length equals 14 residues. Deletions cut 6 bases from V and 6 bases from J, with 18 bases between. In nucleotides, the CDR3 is TGTGCCAGCAGACGGGACAAGAACTGGGGCGAGCAGTACTTC. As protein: CASRRDKNWGEQYF.

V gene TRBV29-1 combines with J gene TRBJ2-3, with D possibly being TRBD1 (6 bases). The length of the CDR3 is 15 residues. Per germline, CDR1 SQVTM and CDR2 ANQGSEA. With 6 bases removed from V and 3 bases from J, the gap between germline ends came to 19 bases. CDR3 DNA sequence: TGCAGCGTCAGAACAGGGATAGTCGTGACAGATACGCAGTATTTT. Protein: CSVRTGIVVTDTQYF.